Detailed here is one T cell receptor beta chain. This record comes from a study of Graves' ophthalmopathy and Graves' hyperthyroidism. The germline gives CDR1 DFQATT, CDR2 SNEGSKA (reference sequence). This CDR3 spans 13 amino acids. Trimming removed 1 base at V and 8 bases at J, with 13 bases between. Beta-chain TCR CDR3 regions were amplified from RNA transcripts. The authors performed first-round RT-PCR with HTBI primers and then a second-round multiplex PCR. TCRdb redid the calling of the multiplex PCR reads with MiXCR, one entry per CDR3 protein. The data show almost 750,000 distinct CDR3 sequences, with roughly 40% seen just once and approximately 43% held by the top ten.

The V and J genes are TRBV20-1 and TRBJ2-3; D might be TRBD2 (6 bases). The TCR sequence derives from an adult man with Graves' ophthalmopathy. Sequencing used peripheral blood. CDR3 sequence: CSARVVSGGTQYF. The CDR3 DNA reads TGCAGTGCTAGAGTGGTCTCCGGGGGTACGCAGTATTTT.